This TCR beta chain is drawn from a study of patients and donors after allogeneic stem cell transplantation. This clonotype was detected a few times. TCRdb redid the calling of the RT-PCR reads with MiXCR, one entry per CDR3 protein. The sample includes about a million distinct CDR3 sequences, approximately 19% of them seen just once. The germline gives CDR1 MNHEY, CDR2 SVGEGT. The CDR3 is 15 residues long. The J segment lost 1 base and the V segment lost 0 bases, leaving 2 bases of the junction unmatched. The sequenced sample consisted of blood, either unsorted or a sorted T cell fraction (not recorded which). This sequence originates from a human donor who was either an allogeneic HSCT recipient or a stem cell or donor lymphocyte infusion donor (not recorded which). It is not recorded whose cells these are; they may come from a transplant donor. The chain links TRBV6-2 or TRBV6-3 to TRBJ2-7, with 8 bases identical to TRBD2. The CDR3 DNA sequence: TGTGCCAGCAGTTACTCTCCGGGAGGGTCCTACGAGCAGTACTTC. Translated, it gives CASSYSPGGSYEQYF.